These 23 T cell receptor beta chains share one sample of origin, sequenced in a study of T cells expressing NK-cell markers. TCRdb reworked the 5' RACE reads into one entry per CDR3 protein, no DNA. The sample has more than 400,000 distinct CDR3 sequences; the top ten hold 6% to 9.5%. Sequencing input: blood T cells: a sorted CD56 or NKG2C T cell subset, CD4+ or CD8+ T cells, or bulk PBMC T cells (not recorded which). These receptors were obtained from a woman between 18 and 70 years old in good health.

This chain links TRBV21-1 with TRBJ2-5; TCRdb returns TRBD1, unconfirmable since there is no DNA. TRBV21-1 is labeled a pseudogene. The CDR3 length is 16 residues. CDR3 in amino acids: CASSKARTGGTETQYF.

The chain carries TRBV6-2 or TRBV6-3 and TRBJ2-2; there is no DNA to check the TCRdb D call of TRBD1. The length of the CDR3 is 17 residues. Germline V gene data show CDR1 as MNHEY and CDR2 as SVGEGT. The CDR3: CASSLPWGQGNTGELFF.

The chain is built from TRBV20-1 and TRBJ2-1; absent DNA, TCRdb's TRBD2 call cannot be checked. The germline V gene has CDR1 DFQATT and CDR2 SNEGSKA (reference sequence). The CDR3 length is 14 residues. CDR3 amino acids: CSAETSGAYNEQFF.

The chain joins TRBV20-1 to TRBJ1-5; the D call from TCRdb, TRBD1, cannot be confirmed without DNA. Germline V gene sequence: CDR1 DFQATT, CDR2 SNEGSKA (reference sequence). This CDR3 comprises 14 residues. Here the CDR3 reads CSATGQSFDQPQHF.

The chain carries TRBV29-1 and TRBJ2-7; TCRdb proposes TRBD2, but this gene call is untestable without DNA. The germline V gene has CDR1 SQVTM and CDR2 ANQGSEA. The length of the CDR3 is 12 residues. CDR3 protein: CSVVGGSYEQYF.

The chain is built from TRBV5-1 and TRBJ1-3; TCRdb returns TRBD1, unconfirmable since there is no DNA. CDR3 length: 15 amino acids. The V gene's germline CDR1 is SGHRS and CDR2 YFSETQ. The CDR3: CASSFDRYNGNTIYF.

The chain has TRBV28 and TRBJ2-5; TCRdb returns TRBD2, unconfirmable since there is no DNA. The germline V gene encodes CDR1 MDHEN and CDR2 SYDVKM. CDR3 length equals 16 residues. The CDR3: CASSSGLAELQETQYF.

The CDR3 sequence is CASSPYGPDRELFF. This chain links TRBV12-3 or TRBV12-4 with TRBJ2-2; TCRdb names TRBD2, which stays unverified in the absence of DNA. This CDR3 comprises 14 residues.

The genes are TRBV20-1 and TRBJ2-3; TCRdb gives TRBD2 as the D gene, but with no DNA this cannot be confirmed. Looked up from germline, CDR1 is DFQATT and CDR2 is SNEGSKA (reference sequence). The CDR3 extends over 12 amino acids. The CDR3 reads CSAEGRADTQYF.

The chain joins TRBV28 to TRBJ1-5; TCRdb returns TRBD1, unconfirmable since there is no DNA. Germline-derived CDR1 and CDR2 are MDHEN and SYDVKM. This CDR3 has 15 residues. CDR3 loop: CASTIGGRGNQPQHF.

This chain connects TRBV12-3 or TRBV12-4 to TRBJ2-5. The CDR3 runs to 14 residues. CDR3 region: CASSQVTHQETQYF.

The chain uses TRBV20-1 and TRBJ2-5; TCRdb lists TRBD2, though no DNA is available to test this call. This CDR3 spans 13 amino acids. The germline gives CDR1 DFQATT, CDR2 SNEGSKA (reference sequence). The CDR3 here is CSAARLAVETQYF.

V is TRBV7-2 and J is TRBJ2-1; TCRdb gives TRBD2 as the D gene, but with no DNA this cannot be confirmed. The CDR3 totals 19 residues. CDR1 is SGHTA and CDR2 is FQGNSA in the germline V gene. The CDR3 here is CASSPPVWTSDPKDNEQFF.

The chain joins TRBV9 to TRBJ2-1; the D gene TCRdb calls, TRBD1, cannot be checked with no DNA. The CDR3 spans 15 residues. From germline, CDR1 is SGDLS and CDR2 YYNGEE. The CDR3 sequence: CASSVGGTGKNEQFF.

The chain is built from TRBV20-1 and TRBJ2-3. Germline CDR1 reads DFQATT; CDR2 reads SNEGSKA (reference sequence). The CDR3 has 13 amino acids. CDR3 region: CSTSPTSTDTQYF.

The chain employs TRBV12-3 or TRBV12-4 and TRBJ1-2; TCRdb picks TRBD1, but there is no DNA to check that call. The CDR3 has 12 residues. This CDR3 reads CASRYRRYGYTF.

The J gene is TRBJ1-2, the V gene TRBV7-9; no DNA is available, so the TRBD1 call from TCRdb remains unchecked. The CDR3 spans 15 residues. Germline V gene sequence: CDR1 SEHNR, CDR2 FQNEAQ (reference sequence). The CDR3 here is CASSLFGTETYGYTF.

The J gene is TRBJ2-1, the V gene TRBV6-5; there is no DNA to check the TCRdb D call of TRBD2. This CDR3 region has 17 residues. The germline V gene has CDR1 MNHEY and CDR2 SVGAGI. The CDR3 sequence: CASSYPRTSGGPMEQFF.

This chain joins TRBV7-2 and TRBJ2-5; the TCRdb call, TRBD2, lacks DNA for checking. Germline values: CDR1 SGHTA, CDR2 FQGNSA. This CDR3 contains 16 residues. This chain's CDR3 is CASSTWEVAGGETQYF.

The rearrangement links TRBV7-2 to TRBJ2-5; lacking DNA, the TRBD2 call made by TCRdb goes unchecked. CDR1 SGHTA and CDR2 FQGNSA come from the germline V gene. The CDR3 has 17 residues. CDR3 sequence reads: CASSLAGSGGRRETQYF.

This CDR3 is CASSVAGRGSGANVLTF. The chain links TRBV9 to TRBJ2-6; TCRdb's D call of TRBD2 is untestable without DNA. The length of the CDR3 is 17 residues. Germline assignment: CDR1 SGDLS and CDR2 YYNGEE.

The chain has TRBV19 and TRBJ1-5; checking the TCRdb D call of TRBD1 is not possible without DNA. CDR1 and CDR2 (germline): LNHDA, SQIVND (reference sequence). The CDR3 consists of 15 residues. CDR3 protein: CASMRGGLPNQPQHF.

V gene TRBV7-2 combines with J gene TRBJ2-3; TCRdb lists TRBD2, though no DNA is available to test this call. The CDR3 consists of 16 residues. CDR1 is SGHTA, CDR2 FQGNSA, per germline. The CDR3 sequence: CASSPWGAGRGDTQYF.